The text below deals with one T cell receptor beta chain. With a far larger clone one base away, a read error is the likely cause. Since the CDR3 does not end with the conserved phenylalanine or tryptophan, this likely comes from a read error. Investigators prepared the TCR beta libraries by applying iRepertoire HTBI primers and Arm-PCR of CDR3 regions. TCRdb called the multiplex PCR reads again in MiXCR, with one record for every CDR3 protein. The sample lists under 250,000 distinct CDR3 sequences, roughly a fifth seen once, with about 12% in the top ten. The germline V and J ends were trimmed by 4 bases and 0 bases, with 7 bases remaining between them. Per the germline V gene, CDR1 is SEHNR and CDR2 is FQNEAQ (reference sequence). This CDR3 contains 14 residues. Sample time point: newly diagnosed GD, antithyroid drugs for less than 3 months. Preparation of the TCR library used RNA extracted from PBMCs. Around 9.9 milliliters of peripheral blood went into EDTA tubes.

The entry originates in a study of regulatory T cells in long-lasting Graves disease. These data also formed part of another study, on T cells in Graves' hyperthyroidism and ophthalmopathy. That source reports: The TCR CDR3 was amplified in a first-round RT-PCR using the HTBI primer set.

This receptor was taken from a woman aged 25 to 39 with Graves disease. The starting material was peripheral blood mononuclear cells (PBMCs), obtained at new diagnosis, from a patient treated with antithyroid drugs. J is TRBJ2-1 and V is TRBV7-9; D possibly corresponds to TRBD2 (5 bases). CDR3: CASSSSGSYNEQFC. DNA for the CDR3: TGTGCCAGCAGCTCCAGCGGCTCCTACAATGAGCAGTTCTGC.